This T cell receptor (beta chain) emerged from a study of T cell repertoires in cytomegalovirus infection. TCRdb fed the reads into MiXCR, producing one record per CDR3 protein. The sample has about 830,000 distinct CDR3 sequences, around a third seen once. Regarding this clonotype: Its specificity is unknown.

Sample: cultured CD8+ T cells from PBMCs, taken from culture after CMV antigen stimulation. The clonotype comes from a human donor in good health (CMV status not recorded). Some clones in this sample may be carry-over from other donors' samples.

CDR3 DNA sequence: TGTGCCACCACCACAGGGACGGCGTCACCCCTCCACTTT. It is translated as CATTTGTASPLHF. The rearrangement uses TRBV15 and TRBJ1-6, with D possibly TRBD1 on 6 matching bases. This CDR3 has 13 residues. The V end was cut by 7 bases, the J end by 10 bases, with 14 bases between. CDR1 and CDR2 from the germline V gene are LNHNV and YYDKDF (reference sequence).